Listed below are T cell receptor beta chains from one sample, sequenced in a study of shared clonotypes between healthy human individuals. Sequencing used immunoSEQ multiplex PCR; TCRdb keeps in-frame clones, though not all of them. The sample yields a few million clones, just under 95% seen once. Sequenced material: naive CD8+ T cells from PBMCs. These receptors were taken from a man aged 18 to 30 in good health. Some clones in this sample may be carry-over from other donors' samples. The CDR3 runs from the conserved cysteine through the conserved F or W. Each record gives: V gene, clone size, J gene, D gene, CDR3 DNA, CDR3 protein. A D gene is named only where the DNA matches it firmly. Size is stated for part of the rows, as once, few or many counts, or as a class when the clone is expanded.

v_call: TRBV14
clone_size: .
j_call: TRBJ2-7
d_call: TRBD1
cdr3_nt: TGTGCCAGCAGCCAAGCTATGGGACAGACCTACGAGCAGTACTTC
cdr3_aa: CASSQAMGQTYEQYF

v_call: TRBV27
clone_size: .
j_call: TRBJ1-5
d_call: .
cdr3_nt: TGTGCCAGCAGTTCCTACAACCCCCAAGGGGCGCTCAATCAGCCCCAGCATTTT
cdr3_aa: CASSSYNPQGALNQPQHF

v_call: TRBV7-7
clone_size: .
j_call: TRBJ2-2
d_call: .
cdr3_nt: TGTGCCAGCACCTACCTACAGGGAGGGGCCGGGGAGCTGTTTTTT
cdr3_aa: CASTYLQGGAGELFF

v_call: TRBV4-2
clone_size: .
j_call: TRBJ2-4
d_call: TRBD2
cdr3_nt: TGTGCCAGCAGCCCCTGGGGGGTGACTAGCGGGAGAGTAGGGGCCAAAAACATTCAGTACTTC
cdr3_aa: CASSPWGVTSGRVGAKNIQYF

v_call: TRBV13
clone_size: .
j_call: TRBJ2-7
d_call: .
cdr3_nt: TGTGCCAGCAGCTTAGGGGGGAGGGAGCAGTACTTC
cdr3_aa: CASSLGGREQYF

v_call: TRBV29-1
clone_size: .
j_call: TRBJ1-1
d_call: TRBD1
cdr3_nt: TGCAGCGTTGGTTGGACAGGGTCGAATGAAGCTTTCTTT
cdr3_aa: CSVGWTGSNEAFF

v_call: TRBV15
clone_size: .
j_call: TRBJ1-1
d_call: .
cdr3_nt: TGTGCCACCAGCAGGGATGCCCTGGGTGAGGCCACTGAAGCTTTCTTT
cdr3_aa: CATSRDALGEATEAFF

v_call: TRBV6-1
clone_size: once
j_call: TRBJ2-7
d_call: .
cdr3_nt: TGTGCCAGCAGCCCCGGCGTGGCTCAAGTTTACGAGCAGTACTTC
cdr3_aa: CASSPGVAQVYEQYF

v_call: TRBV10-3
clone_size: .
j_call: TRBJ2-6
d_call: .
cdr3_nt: TGTGCCATCAGTCCGGGACAAACCAACGTCCTGACTTTC
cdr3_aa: CAISPGQTNVLTF

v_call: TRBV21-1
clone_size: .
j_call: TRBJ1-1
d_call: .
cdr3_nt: TGTGCCAGCAGCAATCCGGGACAGGGAAACCCTGAAGCTTTCTTT
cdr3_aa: CASSNPGQGNPEAFF

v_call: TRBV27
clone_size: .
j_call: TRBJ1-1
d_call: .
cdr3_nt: TGTGCCAGCAGTTTTAGGGACGGGATGATGAACACTGAAGCTTTCTTT
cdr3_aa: CASSFRDGMMNTEAFF

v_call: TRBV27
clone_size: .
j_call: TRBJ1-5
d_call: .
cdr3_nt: TGTGCCAGCAGGCGGGACGGTGGTAGTGTCAATCAGCCCCAGCATTTT
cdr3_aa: CASRRDGGSVNQPQHF

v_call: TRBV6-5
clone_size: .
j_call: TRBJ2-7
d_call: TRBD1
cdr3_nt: TGTGCCAGCAGTAACCGGGACAGGGACTACGAGCAGTACTTC
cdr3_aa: CASSNRDRDYEQYF

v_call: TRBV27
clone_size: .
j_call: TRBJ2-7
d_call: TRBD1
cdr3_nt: TGTGCCAGCAGTTGGACAGGATACTCCTACGAGCAGTACTTC
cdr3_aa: CASSWTGYSYEQYF

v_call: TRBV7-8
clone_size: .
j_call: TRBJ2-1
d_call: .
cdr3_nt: TGTGCCAGCAGCTTAGCGCGACAGAACTACAATGAGCAGTTCTTC
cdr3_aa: CASSLARQNYNEQFF

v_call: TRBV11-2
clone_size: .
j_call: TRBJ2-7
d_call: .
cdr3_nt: TGTGCCAGCAGCTTACCCGGACTCCAAGAATCCTACGAGCAGTACTTC
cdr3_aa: CASSLPGLQESYEQYF

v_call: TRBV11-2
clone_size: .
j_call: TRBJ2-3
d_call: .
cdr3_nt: TGTGCCAGCAGCGGAAGGACAGTGGATGCAGATACGCAGTATTTT
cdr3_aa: CASSGRTVDADTQYF

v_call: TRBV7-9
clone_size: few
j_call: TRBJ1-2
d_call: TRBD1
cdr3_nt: TGTGCCAGCAGTCGGGACAGGGGGCATGGCTACACCTTC
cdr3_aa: CASSRDRGHGYTF

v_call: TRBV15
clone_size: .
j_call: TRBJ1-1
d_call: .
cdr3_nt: TGTGCCACCAGCAGAGATAAGTTTCAAGGTGCTGAAGCTTTCTTT
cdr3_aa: CATSRDKFQGAEAFF

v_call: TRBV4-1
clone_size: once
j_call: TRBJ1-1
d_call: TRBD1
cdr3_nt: TGCGCCAGCAGCCACCCCCGACAGGGAACGAACACTGAAGCTTTCTTT
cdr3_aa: CASSHPRQGTNTEAFF

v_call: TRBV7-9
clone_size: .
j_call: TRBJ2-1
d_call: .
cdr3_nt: TGTGCCAGCAGCTTAATGGCGGGGTCCTCCTACAATGAGCAGTTCTTC
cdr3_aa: CASSLMAGSSYNEQFF

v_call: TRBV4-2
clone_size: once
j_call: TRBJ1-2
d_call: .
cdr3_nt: TGTGCCAGCAGCCAAGAAGGTGGCAGATCTAACTATGGCTACACCTTC
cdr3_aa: CASSQEGGRSNYGYTF